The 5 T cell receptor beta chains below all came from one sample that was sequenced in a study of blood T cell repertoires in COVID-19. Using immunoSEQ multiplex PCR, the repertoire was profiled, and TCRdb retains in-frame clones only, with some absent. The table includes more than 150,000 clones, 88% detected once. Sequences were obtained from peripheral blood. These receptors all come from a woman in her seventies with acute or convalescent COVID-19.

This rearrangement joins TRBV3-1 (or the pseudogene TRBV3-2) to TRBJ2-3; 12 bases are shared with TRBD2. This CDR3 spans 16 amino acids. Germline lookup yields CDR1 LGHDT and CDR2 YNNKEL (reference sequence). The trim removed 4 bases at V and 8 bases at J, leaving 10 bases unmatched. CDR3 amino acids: CASSPKTSGGRVTQYF. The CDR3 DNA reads TGTGCCAGCAGCCCGAAGACTAGCGGGGGTCGGGTTACGCAGTATTTT.

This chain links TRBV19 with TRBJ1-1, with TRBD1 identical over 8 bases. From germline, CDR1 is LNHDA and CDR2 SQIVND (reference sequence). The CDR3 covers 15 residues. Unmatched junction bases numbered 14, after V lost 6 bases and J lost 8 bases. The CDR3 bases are TGTGCCAGTAGAAGGGGCAGGACAGGGCCGTCCGAAGCTTTCTTT. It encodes CASRRGRTGPSEAFF.

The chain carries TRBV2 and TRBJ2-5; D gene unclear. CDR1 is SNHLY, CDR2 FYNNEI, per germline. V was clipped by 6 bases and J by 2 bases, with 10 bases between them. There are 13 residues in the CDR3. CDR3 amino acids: CASRLSVQETQYF. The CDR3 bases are TGTGCCAGCAGGTTGTCGGTACAAGAGACCCAGTACTTC. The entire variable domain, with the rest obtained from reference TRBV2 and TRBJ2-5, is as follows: EPEVTQTPSHQVTQMGQEVILRCVPISNHLYFYWYRQILGQKVEFLVSFYNNEISEKSEIFDDQFSVERPDGSNFTLKIRSTKLEDSAMYFCASRLSVQETQYFGPGTRLLVL.

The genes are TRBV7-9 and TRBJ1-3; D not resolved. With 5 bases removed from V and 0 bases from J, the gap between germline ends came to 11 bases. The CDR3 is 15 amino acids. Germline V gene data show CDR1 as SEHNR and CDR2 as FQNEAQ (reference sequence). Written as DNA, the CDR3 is TGTGCCAGCAGCGCGGGGTTCAGCTCTGGAAACACCATATATTTT. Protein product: CASSAGFSSGNTIYF.

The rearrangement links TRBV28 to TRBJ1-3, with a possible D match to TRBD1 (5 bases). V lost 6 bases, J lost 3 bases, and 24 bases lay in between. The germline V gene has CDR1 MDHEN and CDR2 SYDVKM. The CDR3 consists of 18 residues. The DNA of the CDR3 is TGTGCCAGCAGCCCACGGGGGGGAGCGCCCCCTCATGGAAACACCATATATTTT. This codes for CASSPRGGAPPHGNTIYF.